This TCR beta chain was obtained from a study of cytomegalovirus exposure and HLA in healthy donors. Study overall: For the 300 to 450 genotyped donors, 80% to 90% fell within the Caucasian-associated ancestry cluster.

This PCR relied on a set of 60 Vbeta primers and 13 Jbeta primers. The table came from immunoSEQ multiplex PCR; TCRdb's copy has only in-frame clones and leaves some out. The sample contains tens of thousands of clones, about 84% of which appear only once. The CDR3 is 13 residues long. Trimming shortened V by 6 bases and J by 5 bases, and 10 bases separated the two germline ends. In germline, CDR1 is SGHTA, CDR2 FQGNSA. V gene TRBV7-2 combines with J gene TRBJ1-4, with D possibly matching TRBD1 (5 bases). The sequence derives from a male donor in good health and CMV-seronegative. Sequencing was performed on PBMCs. The CDR3 loop is CASSGAGNEKLFF. The CDR3 DNA is TGTGCCAGCAGTGGGGCAGGGAATGAAAAACTGTTTTTT.